This TCR beta chain was sequenced for a study of cytomegalovirus exposure and HLA in healthy donors. Use of 60 Vbeta and 13 Jbeta primers characterized the PCR. Profiled with immunoSEQ multiplex PCR; TCRdb holds only in-frame clones, not every one. This table holds around 100,000 clones, approximately 80% found once. The TCR comes from a woman under 40 in good health and CMV-seronegative. The sample comprised PBMCs.

CDR3 region: CASSTQTSTAPDTQYF. The CDR3, as DNA: TGTGCCAGTAGTACTCAGACCTCCACAGCCCCAGATACGCAGTATTTT. This sequence joins TRBV19 and TRBJ2-3; D is ambiguous. CDR3 length: 16 residues. Germline V CDR1 and CDR2: LNHDA, SQIVND (reference sequence). V shed 4 bases and J shed 4 bases, with 18 bases lying between them.